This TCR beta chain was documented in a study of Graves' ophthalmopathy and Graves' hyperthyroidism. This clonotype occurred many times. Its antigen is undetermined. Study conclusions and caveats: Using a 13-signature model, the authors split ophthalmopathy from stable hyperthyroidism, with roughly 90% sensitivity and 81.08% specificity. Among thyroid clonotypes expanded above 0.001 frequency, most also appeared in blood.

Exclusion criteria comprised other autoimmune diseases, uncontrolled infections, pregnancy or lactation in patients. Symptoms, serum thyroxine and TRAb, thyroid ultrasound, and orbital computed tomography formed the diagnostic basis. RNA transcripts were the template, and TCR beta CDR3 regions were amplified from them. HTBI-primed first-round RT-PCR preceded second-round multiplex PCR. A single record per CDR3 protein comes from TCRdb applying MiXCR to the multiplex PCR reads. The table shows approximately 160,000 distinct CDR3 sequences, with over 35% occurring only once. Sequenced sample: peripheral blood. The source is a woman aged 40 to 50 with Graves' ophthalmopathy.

Here the CDR3 DNA reads TGTGCCAGCAGGCACGACTTGAGGACCACTGAAGCTTTCTTT. It yields the protein CASRHDLRTTEAFF. This chain joins TRBV6-2 or TRBV6-3 and TRBJ1-1, with D uncertain. Trimming took 6 bases from V and 4 from J, leaving 15 bases between them. The CDR3 sequence is 14 residues long. Germline V lookup: CDR1 MNHEY, CDR2 SVGEGT.